The 19 T cell receptor beta chains given below trace back to one sample, sequenced in a study of T cell responses to AZD1222 COVID-19 vaccine. Here immunoSEQ multiplex PCR was the method, and the copy in TCRdb shows in-frame clones only, minus some. The data hold roughly 100,000 clones, with approximately 90% observed a single time. The sample consisted of peripheral blood, taken on day 0 of AZD1222 vaccination. All receptors derive from an adult in good health.

The chain employs TRBV2 and TRBJ2-7; D assignment may be TRBD1 or TRBD2 (5 bases each). Trimming removed 1 base from V and 0 bases from J, with 10 bases in between. Germline lookup yields CDR1 SNHLY and CDR2 FYNNEI. This CDR3 has 15 amino acids. In nucleotides, the CDR3 is TGTGCCAGCAGTGAAGTATCGGGGCCCTCCTACGAGCAGTACTTC. Amino acids: CASSEVSGPSYEQYF.

The DNA for the CDR3 is TGTGCCAGCAGTGGGCAGGGGAATCAGCCCCAGCATTTT. This encodes CASSGQGNQPQHF. The chain carries TRBV27 and TRBJ1-5; the D gene is possibly TRBD1 (6 bases). This CDR3 region has 13 residues. Germline CDR1 MNHEY, CDR2 SMNVEV (reference sequence). With 5 bases removed from V and 4 bases from J, the gap between germline ends came to 9 bases.

The chain carries TRBV6-5 and TRBJ1-1, with 11 bases that match TRBD1. CDR1 and CDR2 (germline): MNHEY, SVGAGI. J gave up 10 bases and V 6 bases, and 10 bases lay outside the gene matches. This CDR3 spans 14 amino acids. The CDR3 spells CASSRGQGASGAFF. The DNA for the CDR3 is TGTGCCAGCAGCCGCGGACAGGGGGCGTCCGGAGCTTTCTTT.

This clone appeared once. V usage is TRBV24-1 and J usage is TRBJ2-7, with 7 bases identical to TRBD1. CDR3 length: 17 amino acids. The trim removed 4 bases at V and 0 bases at J, leaving 11 bases unmatched. Germline loops: CDR1 KGHDR, CDR2 SFDVKD. The CDR3 loop is CATSEHDTGVASYEQYF. CDR3 bases: TGTGCCACCAGTGAACATGATACAGGGGTCGCCTCCTACGAGCAGTACTTC.

This chain joins TRBV6-2 or TRBV6-3 and TRBJ1-2, with 7 bases matching TRBD1. The germline gives CDR1 MNHEY, CDR2 SVGEGT. This CDR3 comprises 15 residues. Unmatched junction bases numbered 15, after V lost 6 bases and J lost 8 bases. The CDR3 DNA follows: TGTGCCAGCAGCCGGGACAGCTCCGTCGGGAAAGGCTACACCTTC. Translating it yields CASSRDSSVGKGYTF.

The table lists this clone with a count of one. V and J are TRBV3-1 (or the pseudogene TRBV3-2) and TRBJ2-1; weak D call: TRBD2 (5 bases). The CDR3 runs to 15 residues. V lost 1 base to trimming and J lost 8 bases, with 15 bases between them. The V gene's germline CDR1 is LGHDT and CDR2 YNNKEL (reference sequence). Here the CDR3 DNA reads TGTGCCAGCAGCCAAGTCCAACTAGTAAGCGATGAGCAGTTCTTC. This codes for CASSQVQLVSDEQFF.

This clone has just one count. The rearrangement joins TRBV27 to TRBJ1-5, with 8 bases fitting TRBD1. From germline, CDR1 is MNHEY and CDR2 SMNVEV (reference sequence). J lost 0 bases, V lost 5 bases, and 12 bases had no gene match. This CDR3 contains 18 residues. The CDR3: CASSPRTGRAYSNQPQHF. CDR3 coding DNA: TGTGCCAGCAGTCCGAGGACAGGGAGGGCTTATAGCAATCAGCCCCAGCATTTT.

The chain couples TRBV11-2 to TRBJ2-7, with D uncertain. CDR3 length: 12 residues. Trimming removed 3 bases from V and 3 bases from J, with 6 bases in between. CDR1 and CDR2 from the germline V gene are SGHAT and FQNNGV. The CDR3 loop is CASSLSGYEQYF. DNA for the CDR3: TGTGCCAGCAGCTTGTCCGGCTACGAGCAGTACTTC.

The rearrangement uses TRBV5-1 and TRBJ2-7, with TRBD2 identical over 9 bases. Germline CDR1 SGHRS, CDR2 YFSETQ. The length of the CDR3 is 15 residues. V gave up 5 bases and J gave up 6 bases; unmatched junction bases: 12. The CDR3 bases are TGCGCCAGCAGTCCTGCACCGGGACTAGCAGGCGAGCAGTACTTC. Its protein is CASSPAPGLAGEQYF.

The V gene is TRBV18, the J gene TRBJ2-1; the match to TRBD2 covers 11 bases. The CDR3 loop spans 19 amino acids. Germline V gene data show CDR1 as KGHSH and CDR2 as LQKENI. Trimming at V came to 1 base and at J to 3 bases, leaving 11 bases not matched to a gene. The CDR3 DNA is TGTGCCAGCTCACCACTGGGGCTAGCGGGGGGTCTCGACTACAATGAGCAGTTCTTC. It translates to CASSPLGLAGGLDYNEQFF. Full variable domain (rest looked up from reference TRBV18 and TRBJ2-1): NAGVMQNPRHLVRRRGQEARLRCSPMKGHSHVYWYRQLPEEGLKFMVYLQKENIIDESGMPKERFSAEFPKEGPSILRIQQVVRGDSAAYFCASSPLGLAGGLDYNEQFFGPGTRLTVL.

This chain connects TRBV7-9 to TRBJ1-4; the match to TRBD1 covers 7 bases. This CDR3 is 15 amino acids long. Per germline, CDR1 SEHNR and CDR2 FQNEAQ (reference sequence). With V trimmed by 6 bases and J by 7 bases, 11 bases remained unmatched. This chain's CDR3 is CASRSSGTAPEKLFF. Written as DNA, the CDR3 is TGTGCCAGCAGATCCTCCGGGACAGCCCCTGAAAAACTGTTTTTT. The whole variable domain, remainder taken from reference TRBV7-9 and TRBJ1-4, is DTGVSQNPRHKITKRGQNVTFRCDPISEHNRLYWYRQTLGQGPEFLTYFQNEAQLEKSRLLSDRFSAERPKGSFSTLEIQRTEQGDSAMYLCASRSSGTAPEKLFFGSGTQLSVL.

The chain uses TRBV2 and TRBJ1-3; a weak D match, TRBD1 (6 bases). V lost 7 bases, J lost 0 bases, and 19 bases lay in between. This CDR3 is 17 amino acids long. Germline V lookup: CDR1 SNHLY, CDR2 FYNNEI. The CDR3 loop reads CASTRIRGINSGNTIYF. The CDR3 DNA reads as TGTGCCAGCACGAGAATTAGGGGGATCAACTCTGGAAACACCATATATTTT. The full variable domain, rest sourced from reference TRBV2 and TRBJ1-3, is EPEVTQTPSHQVTQMGQEVILRCVPISNHLYFYWYRQILGQKVEFLVSFYNNEISEKSEIFDDQFSVERPDGSNFTLKIRSTKLEDSAMYFCASTRIRGINSGNTIYFGEGSWLTVV.

V usage is TRBV5-1 and J usage is TRBJ1-1, with TRBD1 as a possible D gene (5 bases). V was cut by 2 bases and J by 8 bases, with 19 bases left in between. CDR3 length: 15 residues. The germline V gene has CDR1 SGHRS and CDR2 YFSETQ. CDR3 sequence: CASSLSYFGRDEAFF. CDR3 bases: TGCGCCAGCAGCTTATCCTATTTCGGGCGGGACGAAGCTTTCTTT.

V gene TRBV6-5 combines with J gene TRBJ1-5; 7 bases map to TRBD1. The CDR3 has 14 amino acids. With 8 bases clipped from V and 4 bases from J, the junction kept 8 bases outside the gene matches. CDR1 and CDR2 from the germline V gene are MNHEY and SVGAGI. Here the CDR3 DNA reads TGTGCCAGCTCCGAACAGGGGAGAAATCAGCCCCAGCATTTT. Translated: CASSEQGRNQPQHF.

This clone was observed once. The chain links TRBV7-8 to TRBJ2-4; no reliable D call. Trimming cost V 3 bases and J 7 bases, with 10 bases left between them. This CDR3 region has 13 residues. CDR1 SGHVS and CDR2 FQNEAQ come from the germline V gene. CDR3 sequence reads: CASSFQYLNIQYF. The CDR3, as DNA: TGTGCCAGCAGCTTCCAATACTTGAACATTCAGTACTTC.

The chain is built from TRBV2 and TRBJ2-5, with 11 bases that match TRBD2. There are 13 residues in the CDR3. Trimming took 10 bases from V and 5 from J; bases not matched to a gene: 6. Germline V lookup: CDR1 SNHLY, CDR2 FYNNEI. This CDR3 reads CAILAGGPETQYF. The CDR3 nucleotides read TGTGCCATCCTAGCGGGGGGCCCCGAGACCCAGTACTTC.

This chain joins TRBV10-1 and TRBJ2-7; 8 nucleotides align to TRBD2. Germline lookup yields CDR1 WNHNN and CDR2 SYGVQD (reference sequence). The CDR3 sequence is 16 residues long. With 3 bases clipped from V and 0 bases from J, the junction kept 7 bases outside the gene matches. CDR3: CASSDQPGGHSYEQYF. DNA for the CDR3: TGCGCCAGCAGTGACCAACCGGGGGGGCACTCCTACGAGCAGTACTTC.

V and J are TRBV5-1 and TRBJ1-1; TRBD1 aligns across 9 bases. Germline CDR1 and CDR2: SGHRS and YFSETQ. This CDR3 is 15 amino acids long. Trimming at V came to 4 bases and at J to 1 base, leaving 5 bases not matched to a gene. The CDR3 coding sequence is TGCGCCAGCAGCGGGGGGACAGGGACGAACACTGAAGCTTTCTTT. Translating gives CASSGGTGTNTEAFF. The variable domain in full, completed from reference TRBV5-1 and TRBJ1-1, reads KAGVTQTPRYLIKTRGQQVTLSCSPISGHRSVSWYQQTPGQGLQFLFEYFSETQRNKGNFPGRFSGRQFSNSRSEMNVSTLELGDSALYLCASSGGTGTNTEAFFGQGTRLTVV.

V and J are TRBV6-5 and TRBJ1-1, with 7 nucleotides matching TRBD1. V was clipped by 6 bases and J by 4 bases; unmatched bases: 2. The germline CDR1 and CDR2 sequences are MNHEY and SVGAGI. CDR3 length equals 12 residues. The DNA of the CDR3 is TGTGCCAGCAGGAGACAGGGCACTGAAGCTTTCTTT. It specifies CASRRQGTEAFF.